This T cell receptor beta chain was identified during a study of cytotoxic CD8 clonotypes in ibrutinib-treated CLL. Study-wide background: The sample average was approximately 280,000 productive templates and 85,000 to 100,000 productive rearrangements.

Sequencing was performed with immunoSEQ multiplex PCR; in TCRdb, only in-frame clones are kept and a portion is missing. The sample holds about 130,000 clones, approximately 85% seen once. This CDR3 spans 16 amino acids. Germline V lookup: CDR1 SGHTA, CDR2 FQGNSA. V shed 7 bases and J shed 0 bases, with 16 bases lying between them. The input for sequencing was PBMCs, taken after 24 months of ibrutinib treatment. The chain uses TRBV7-2 and TRBJ2-1; D may correspond to TRBD1 or TRBD2 (6 bases each). This clonotype was sampled from a human donor with chronic lymphocytic leukemia. CDR3 in amino acids: CASKRGGPSSYNEQFF. The CDR3, as DNA: TGTGCCAGCAAACGAGGGGGGCCAAGCTCCTACAATGAGCAGTTCTTC.